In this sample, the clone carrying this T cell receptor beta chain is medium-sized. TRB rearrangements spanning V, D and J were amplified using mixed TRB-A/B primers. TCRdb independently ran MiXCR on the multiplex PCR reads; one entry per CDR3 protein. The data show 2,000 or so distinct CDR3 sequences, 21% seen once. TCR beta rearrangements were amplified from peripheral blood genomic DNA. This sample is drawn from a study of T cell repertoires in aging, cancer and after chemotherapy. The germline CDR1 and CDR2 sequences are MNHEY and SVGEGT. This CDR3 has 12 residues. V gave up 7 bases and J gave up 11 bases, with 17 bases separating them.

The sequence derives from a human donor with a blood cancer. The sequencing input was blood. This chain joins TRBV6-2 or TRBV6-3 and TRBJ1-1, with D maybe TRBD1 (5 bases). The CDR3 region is CASNDPGEDAFF. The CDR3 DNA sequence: TGTGCCAGCAACGACCCGGGGGAAGACGCTTTCTTT.